These 3 T cell receptor beta chains were all obtained from the same sample, sequenced in a study of CD8 T cell repertoires and HIV-1 epitope variants. Method: immunoSEQ multiplex PCR; TCRdb's copy keeps in-frame clones and lacks some. Of under 7,000 clones detected, 65% to 75% appear once; the ten largest clones hold 40% to 45%. The antigens of these receptors remain unknown. The specimen was cultured CD8+ T cells derived from PBMCs. Receptors originate from a male donor with HIV.

The chain is built from TRBV18 and TRBJ1-4, with D possibly matching TRBD1 (5 bases). From germline, CDR1 is KGHSH and CDR2 LQKENI. This CDR3 spans 15 amino acids. The V gene lost 3 bases and the J gene lost 0 bases, with 8 bases spanning the gap. The CDR3 bases are TGTGCCAGCTCACCCGGGACCTCAACTAATGAAAAACTGTTTTTT. Translated, it gives CASSPGTSTNEKLFF.

There are a few counts of this clone. The gene calls are TRBV6-5 and TRBJ2-1; 11 bases fit TRBD2. Germline CDR1 MNHEY, CDR2 SVGAGI. Trimming took 5 bases from V and 7 from J; bases not matched to a gene: 4. The CDR3 sequence is 14 residues long. In nucleotides, the CDR3 is TGTGCCAGCAGTCTAGCGGGGGGCAGTAATGAGCAGTTCTTC. Amino acids: CASSLAGGSNEQFF.

This clone showed up just a few times. The chain carries TRBV2 and TRBJ2-1; 8 bases match TRBD1. The CDR3 extends over 17 amino acids. V lost 2 bases to trimming and J lost 7 bases; unmatched junction nucleotides: 13. Germline loops: CDR1 SNHLY, CDR2 FYNNEI. The CDR3 sequence is CASSEPKDRVVGNEQFF. In nucleotides, the CDR3 is TGTGCCAGCAGTGAACCCAAGGACAGGGTGGTTGGGAATGAGCAGTTCTTC.